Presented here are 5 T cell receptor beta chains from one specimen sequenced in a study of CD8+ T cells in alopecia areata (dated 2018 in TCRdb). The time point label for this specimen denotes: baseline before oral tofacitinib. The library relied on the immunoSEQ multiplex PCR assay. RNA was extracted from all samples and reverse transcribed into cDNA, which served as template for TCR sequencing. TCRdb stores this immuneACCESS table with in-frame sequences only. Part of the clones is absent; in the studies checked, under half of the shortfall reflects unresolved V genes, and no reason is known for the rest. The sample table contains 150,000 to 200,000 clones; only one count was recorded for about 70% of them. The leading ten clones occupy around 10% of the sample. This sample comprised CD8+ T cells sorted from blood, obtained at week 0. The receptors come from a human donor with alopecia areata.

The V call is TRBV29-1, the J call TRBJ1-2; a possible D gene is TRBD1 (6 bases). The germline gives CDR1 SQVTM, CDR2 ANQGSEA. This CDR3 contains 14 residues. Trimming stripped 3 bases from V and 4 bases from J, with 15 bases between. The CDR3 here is CSVEIAGAFYGYTF. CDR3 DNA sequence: TGCAGCGTTGAGATCGCAGGGGCGTTCTATGGCTACACCTTC.

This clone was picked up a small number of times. The CDR3 loop reads CASSGREWGDAKNIQYF. CDR3 sequence (DNA): TGTGCCAGCAGCGGCAGGGAGTGGGGAGACGCCAAAAACATTCAGTACTTC. The J gene is TRBJ2-4, the V gene TRBV13; D may be TRBD1 or TRBD2 (5 bases each). Germline V gene lookup returns CDR1 PRHDT and CDR2 FYEKMQ (reference sequence). CDR3 length: 17 amino acids. Deletions cut 5 bases from V and 1 base from J, with 18 bases between. The variable domain in full, completed from reference TRBV13 and TRBJ2-4, reads AAGVIQSPRHLIKEKRETATLKCYPIPRHDTVYWYQQGPGQDPQFLISFYEKMQSDKGSIPDRFSAQQFSDYHSELNMSSLELGDSALYFCASSGREWGDAKNIQYFGAGTRLSVL.

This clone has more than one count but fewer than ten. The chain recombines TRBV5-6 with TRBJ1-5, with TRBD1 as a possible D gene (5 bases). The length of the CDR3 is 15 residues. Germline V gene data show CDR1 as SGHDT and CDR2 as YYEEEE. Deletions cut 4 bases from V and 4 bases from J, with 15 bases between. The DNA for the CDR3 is TGTGCCAGCAGCCCAGGGACGAGCGGAAATCAGCCCCAGCATTTT. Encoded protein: CASSPGTSGNQPQHF.

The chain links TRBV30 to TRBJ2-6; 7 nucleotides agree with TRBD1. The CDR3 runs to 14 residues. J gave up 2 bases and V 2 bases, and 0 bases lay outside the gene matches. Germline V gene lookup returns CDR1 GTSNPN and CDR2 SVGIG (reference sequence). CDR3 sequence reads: CAWSQGAGANVLTF. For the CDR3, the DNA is TGTGCCTGGAGTCAGGGGGCTGGGGCCAACGTCCTGACTTTC.

CDR3 region: CASSLGKWGYGYTF. The CDR3 nucleotides are TGTGCCAGCAGTTTAGGGAAGTGGGGCTATGGCTACACCTTC. V gene TRBV27 combines with J gene TRBJ1-2; D is unclear. Germline CDR1 reads MNHEY; CDR2 reads SMNVEV (reference sequence). Trimming shortened V by 2 bases and J by 4 bases, and 11 bases separated the two germline ends. This CDR3 has 14 amino acids.